The 32 T cell receptor beta chains reported below all come from one sample, sequenced in a study of cytomegalovirus exposure and HLA in healthy donors. 60 Vbeta and 13 Jbeta primers were used in PCR. Profiled with immunoSEQ multiplex PCR; TCRdb holds only in-frame clones, not every one. The data contain about 150,000 clones, roughly 80% of them singletons. Sequenced input: PBMCs. These receptor sequences come from a man aged 18 to 30 in good health and CMV-seronegative.

The V and J genes are TRBV6-5 and TRBJ1-4, with 7 nucleotides matching TRBD1. Germline-derived CDR1 and CDR2 are MNHEY and SVGAGI. This CDR3 has 15 amino acids. The junction had 11 bases not matched to a gene; V was cut back by 5 bases and J by 8 bases. The CDR3: CASSSTGASKEKLFF. As DNA, the CDR3 is TGTGCCAGCAGTAGTACAGGGGCGTCAAAGGAAAAACTGTTTTTT.

There are a few counts of this clone. This chain uses TRBV6-1 with TRBJ1-1; D is undetermined. Germline CDR1 reads MNHNS; CDR2 reads SASEGT. Trimming pared 4 bases from V and 7 bases from J, leaving 13 bases between. The CDR3 runs to 13 residues. The CDR3 is CASSARSIGEAFF. In DNA form, the CDR3 reads TGTGCCAGCAGTGCCCGATCTATTGGTGAAGCTTTCTTT.

Comment on this clone: The junction departs from the called germline gene at one end, perhaps through a read error. The CDR3 sequence is CASSVPLF. The CDR3 region has the DNA TGCGCCAGCAGTGTCCCCCTTTTT. The V gene is TRBV10-1, the J gene TRBJ2-3; D is uncertain. Germline V gene lookup returns CDR1 WNHNN and CDR2 SYGVQD (reference sequence). This CDR3 has 8 residues.

This clone appeared a few times. DNA of the CDR3: TGTGCCAGCAGCTTAATGGGGAGCCGCTATGGCTACACCTTC. Amino acids: CASSLMGSRYGYTF. The genes are TRBV7-8 and TRBJ1-2; D is undetermined. The germline V and J ends were trimmed by 2 bases and 4 bases, with 11 bases remaining between them. The CDR3 consists of 14 residues. CDR1 SGHVS and CDR2 FQNEAQ come from the germline V gene.

V is TRBV7-2 and J is TRBJ1-3, with TRBD1 matching over 8 bases. The CDR3 is 16 amino acids. Germline V CDR1 and CDR2: SGHTA, FQGNSA. V gave up 5 bases and J gave up 2 bases; unmatched junction bases: 8. This chain's CDR3 is CASSPNRGFPGNTIYF. The CDR3 DNA reads as TGTGCCAGCAGCCCAAACAGGGGGTTCCCTGGAAACACCATATATTTT.

This sequence joins TRBV11-2 and TRBJ2-3; 10 bases align to TRBD2. The V gene's germline CDR1 is SGHAT and CDR2 FQNNGV. The V gene end was trimmed by 1 base and the J gene end by 2 bases; junction bases not matched to a gene: 6. CDR3 length: 17 amino acids. The CDR3 is CASSLGVLAGLTDTQYF. The DNA for the CDR3 is TGTGCCAGCAGCTTAGGGGTACTAGCGGGACTCACAGATACGCAGTATTTT.

The rearrangement links TRBV7-9 to TRBJ2-7; D may be TRBD2 (5 bases). The CDR3 has 15 amino acids. Germline loops: CDR1 SEHNR, CDR2 FQNEAQ (reference sequence). V shed 5 bases and J shed 2 bases, with 16 bases lying between them. CDR3: CASSHARGLPYEQYF. As DNA, the CDR3 is TGTGCCAGCAGCCACGCCCGTGGACTCCCCTACGAGCAGTACTTC.

The chain employs TRBV5-6 and TRBJ1-4; 9 positions match TRBD1. Germline trimming cut 4 bases from V and 10 bases from J; bases unmatched to any gene: 11. The germline V gene encodes CDR1 SGHDT and CDR2 YYEEEE. This CDR3 is 15 amino acids long. CDR3 coding DNA: TGTGCCAGCAGCCCCGACGGGACAGGGTATGGAAAACTGTTTTTT. Its translation: CASSPDGTGYGKLFF. Variable domain in full (rest from reference TRBV5-6 and TRBJ1-4): DAGVTQSPTHLIKTRGQQVTLRCSPKSGHDTVSWYQQALGQGPQFIFQYYEEEERQRGNFPDRFSGHQFPNYSSELNVNALLLGDSALYLCASSPDGTGYGKLFFGSGTQLSVL.

The CDR3 here is CATSRDLVETQYF. The DNA for the CDR3 is TGTGCCACCAGCAGAGATTTAGTAGAGACCCAGTACTTC. The chain has TRBV15 and TRBJ2-5; D uncertain. This CDR3 is 13 amino acids long. The V and J ends lost 0 bases and 4 bases respectively, with 6 bases between them. Germline loops: CDR1 LNHNV, CDR2 YYDKDF (reference sequence).

The J gene is TRBJ2-5, the V gene TRBV7-6, with 10 bases fitting TRBD2. The CDR3 has 17 amino acids. V dropped 5 bases and J dropped 5; count of bases not matched to a gene: 14. Per germline, CDR1 SGHVS and CDR2 FNYEAQ. The CDR3 loop is CASSPGASGSAGETQYF. The CDR3 DNA reads as TGTGCCAGCAGCCCCGGGGCTAGCGGGAGCGCCGGGGAGACCCAGTACTTC.

There are a few counts of this clone. The chain has TRBV7-9 and TRBJ2-7, with a weak D call TRBD1 (6 bases). The CDR3 consists of 15 residues. The germline gives CDR1 SEHNR, CDR2 FQNEAQ (reference sequence). V was trimmed by 4 bases and J by 2 bases, leaving 15 bases between them. The CDR3 sequence is CASSSAGTPPYEQYF. DNA for the CDR3: TGTGCCAGCAGCTCCGCCGGGACACCCCCCTACGAGCAGTACTTC.

Only a few counts were recorded for this clone. V is TRBV6-6 and J is TRBJ2-5; 8 bases map to TRBD2. Trimming took 5 bases from V and 3 from J; bases not matched to a gene: 11. The CDR3 contains 16 residues. Germline CDR1 reads MNHNY; CDR2 reads SVGAGI (reference sequence). CDR3 sequence (DNA): TGTGCCAGCAGTCCCTCAACTAGCGGAGGGAAAGAGACCCAGTACTTC. It specifies CASSPSTSGGKETQYF.

There are a few counts of this clone. The chain joins TRBV18 to TRBJ1-2; the match to TRBD1 covers 9 bases. The length of the CDR3 is 16 residues. The germline V gene has CDR1 KGHSH and CDR2 LQKENI. The V gene end was trimmed by 1 base and the J gene end by 4 bases; junction bases not matched to a gene: 7. CDR3 bases: TGTGCCAGCTCACCACTGTGGGACAGGGATGGCTATGGCTACACCTTC. The encoded protein is CASSPLWDRDGYGYTF.

The genes are TRBV5-6 and TRBJ1-2; 8 positions agree with TRBD1. This CDR3 is 15 amino acids long. Germline CDR1 reads SGHDT; CDR2 reads YYEEEE. After removal of 4 bases from V and 0 bases from J, the junction contained 5 bases not matched to a gene. CDR3 bases: TGTGCCAGCAGCCACAGGGGGTTGGCTAACTATGGCTACACCTTC. Protein: CASSHRGLANYGYTF.

The chain has TRBV2 and TRBJ1-3; D is uncertain. Germline V gives CDR1 SNHLY, CDR2 FYNNEI. V was cut by 8 bases and J by 2 bases, with 7 bases left in between. There are 12 residues in the CDR3. CDR3 residues: CASQAAGNTIYF. The CDR3 DNA reads TGTGCCAGCCAGGCAGCTGGAAACACCATATATTTT.

For the CDR3, the DNA is TGTGCCAGCAGTTTAAAGGGAGTCGGAGATTTGAACACTGAAGCTTTCTTT. It translates to CASSLKGVGDLNTEAFF. The genes are TRBV27 and TRBJ1-1; no definite D call. Trimming took off 2 bases at V and 0 bases at J, with 16 bases between the two ends. The CDR3 sequence is 17 residues long. Germline V gene sequence: CDR1 MNHEY, CDR2 SMNVEV (reference sequence).

The rearrangement links TRBV2 to TRBJ2-2; D might be TRBD2 (6 bases). Trimming stripped 8 bases from V and 5 bases from J, with 12 bases between. Per the germline V gene, CDR1 is SNHLY and CDR2 is FYNNEI. CDR3 size: 13 residues. CDR3 loop: CASSGEVTGELFF. CDR3 nucleotide sequence: TGTGCCAGCTCGGGGGAGGTTACCGGGGAGCTGTTTTTT.

This chain uses TRBV9 with TRBJ1-5; D might be TRBD1 (5 bases). V was cut by 2 bases and J by 3 bases, with 24 bases left in between. Germline loops: CDR1 SGDLS, CDR2 YYNGEE. CDR3 length equals 19 residues. The CDR3 reads CASSVNGREVPLFNQPQHF. The CDR3 DNA reads as TGTGCCAGCAGCGTTAACGGCAGGGAGGTCCCCCTCTTCAATCAGCCCCAGCATTTT. Based on the CDR3 plus reference TRBV9 and TRBJ1-5, the full variable domain is DSGVTQTPKHLITATGQRVTLRCSPRSGDLSVYWYQQSLDQGLQFLIQYYNGEERAKGNILERFSAQQFPDLHSELNLSSLELGDSALYFCASSVNGREVPLFNQPQHFGDGTRLSIL.

The V call is TRBV10-1, the J call TRBJ2-1; 7 bases are a match to TRBD1. Trimming took 0 bases from V and 4 from J; bases not matched to a gene: 6. The germline V gene encodes CDR1 WNHNN and CDR2 SYGVQD (reference sequence). This CDR3 is built from 16 residues. DNA for the CDR3: TGCGCCAGCAGTGAGTCGGGGACAGAGGGGTACAATGAGCAGTTCTTC. Its translation: CASSESGTEGYNEQFF.

The CDR3 here is CASSSRDRGFSGANVLTF. CDR3 bases: TGTGCCAGCAGTTCAAGGGACAGGGGATTCTCTGGGGCCAACGTCCTGACTTTC. The chain couples TRBV28 to TRBJ2-6, with 10 bases matching TRBD1. The CDR3 is made up of 18 amino acids. Germline CDR1 MDHEN, CDR2 SYDVKM. The junction had 6 bases not matched to a gene; V was cut back by 4 bases and J by 0 bases.

The CDR3 is CASSRKREDYEQYF. The CDR3 DNA sequence: TGTGCCAGCAGTCGGAAGCGGGAGGACTACGAGCAGTACTTC. V gene TRBV27 combines with J gene TRBJ2-7; 9 bases are a match to TRBD2. The J segment lost 3 bases and the V segment lost 5 bases, leaving 5 bases of the junction unmatched. Germline values: CDR1 MNHEY, CDR2 SMNVEV (reference sequence). This CDR3 is built from 14 residues.

In this sample, this clone turned up once. The chain is built from TRBV6-5 and TRBJ1-4; 9 positions agree with TRBD1. This CDR3 has 16 residues. Looked up from germline, CDR1 is MNHEY and CDR2 is SVGAGI. Unmatched junction bases numbered 8, after V lost 2 bases and J lost 7 bases. DNA of the CDR3: TGTGCCAGCAGTTACGGACAGGGGTCGGGTCGTGAAAAACTGTTTTTT. Its protein product is CASSYGQGSGREKLFF.

This clone was recorded once. The chain recombines TRBV6-6 with TRBJ1-1; D ambiguous. The CDR3 has 12 amino acids. Germline loops: CDR1 MNHNY, CDR2 SVGAGI (reference sequence). The V end was cut by 6 bases, the J end by 7 bases, with 12 bases between. This CDR3 reads CASSYGLIEAFF. Here the CDR3 DNA reads TGTGCCAGCAGCTACGGACTTATTGAAGCTTTCTTT.

This clone was counted only a few times. DNA for the CDR3: TGTGCCAGCAGCTTGGTCCTAGCGGGAGTTAGGGAGACCCAGTACTTC. Translation: CASSLVLAGVRETQYF. J is TRBJ2-5 and V is TRBV5-4, with 10 positions matching TRBD2. Germline V gene data show CDR1 as SGHNT and CDR2 as YYREEE (reference sequence). This CDR3 is 16 amino acids long. Losses at the gene ends were 0 bases for V and 5 bases for J; bases not matched to a gene: 7.

V usage is TRBV7-8 and J usage is TRBJ2-5; TRBD2 matches at 11 bases. The CDR3 spans 16 residues. CDR1 SGHVS and CDR2 FQNEAQ come from the germline V gene. The junction had 9 bases not matched to a gene; V was cut back by 5 bases and J by 4 bases. CDR3 in amino acids: CASSPQLAGVSETQYF. The CDR3, as DNA: TGTGCCAGCAGCCCCCAACTAGCGGGAGTTTCAGAGACCCAGTACTTC.

This clone is a singleton in its sample. The chain joins TRBV9 to TRBJ2-1; 8 nucleotides line up with TRBD2. The ends lost 0 bases at V and 5 bases at J; junction bases unmatched: 10. The CDR3 length is 17 residues. The germline V gene has CDR1 SGDLS and CDR2 YYNGEE. Here the CDR3 reads CASSVATGLASHNEQFF. The DNA for the CDR3 is TGTGCCAGCAGCGTAGCTACCGGACTAGCATCCCACAATGAGCAGTTCTTC.

The sample holds a few counts of this clone. V and J are TRBV6-6 and TRBJ2-1, with TRBD2 identical over 9 bases. Germline V gives CDR1 MNHNY, CDR2 SVGAGI (reference sequence). The CDR3 totals 15 residues. The ends lost 2 bases at V and 3 bases at J; junction bases unmatched: 2. CDR3 in amino acids: CASSYLAGLYNEQFF. DNA for the CDR3: TGTGCCAGCAGTTACCTAGCGGGACTCTACAATGAGCAGTTCTTC.

This sequence joins TRBV6-5 and TRBJ2-1; TRBD2 matches at 7 bases. This CDR3 has 12 amino acids. V shed 8 bases, J shed 4 bases, and the junction held 2 bases outside the gene matches. CDR1 is MNHEY, CDR2 SVGAGI, per germline. CDR3 DNA: TGTGCCAGCGCAGCGGGGTACAATGAGCAGTTCTTC. It translates to CASAAGYNEQFF.

As concerns this clone: One end of the junction fails to match germline, which may point to a read error. The chain joins TRBV27 to TRBJ1-6; D unresolved. Germline-derived CDR1 and CDR2 are MNHEY and SMNVEV (reference sequence). The CDR3 contains 13 residues. CDR3 coding DNA: TGTGCCAGCAGTTGGAGTTATAGTTCACCCCTCCACTTT. It codes for CASSWSYSSPLHF.

This chain uses TRBV9 with TRBJ2-1, with 10 nucleotides matching TRBD1. J was trimmed by 3 bases and V by 4 bases; bases with no gene match: 7. Germline loops: CDR1 SGDLS, CDR2 YYNGEE. The CDR3 sequence is 16 residues long. The DNA of the CDR3 is TGTGCCAGCAGCCCTTGGGACAGGGGAAACTACAATGAGCAGTTCTTC. Amino acids: CASSPWDRGNYNEQFF.

The chain uses TRBV5-1 and TRBJ1-1; a possible D gene is TRBD1 (5 bases). From germline, CDR1 is SGHRS and CDR2 YFSETQ. CDR3 length equals 14 residues. Trimming stripped 4 bases from V and 4 bases from J, with 14 bases between. The CDR3 spells CASSQGTAGTEAFF. For the CDR3, the DNA is TGCGCCAGCAGCCAAGGGACTGCTGGCACTGAAGCTTTCTTT. The complete variable domain, with remaining parts taken from reference TRBV5-1 and TRBJ1-1, reads KAGVTQTPRYLIKTRGQQVTLSCSPISGHRSVSWYQQTPGQGLQFLFEYFSETQRNKGNFPGRFSGRQFSNSRSEMNVSTLELGDSALYLCASSQGTAGTEAFFGQGTRLTVV.

This clone has only a few counts. The chain uses TRBV28 and TRBJ1-4; 7 nucleotides line up with TRBD1. J gave up 12 bases and V 4 bases, and 14 bases lay outside the gene matches. The CDR3 runs to 15 residues. Germline V CDR1 and CDR2: MDHEN, SYDVKM. In DNA, the CDR3 is TGTGCCAGCAGTTCGGGACAGCCCGGCGATGAGGAACTGTTTTTT. Its translation: CASSSGQPGDEELFF.